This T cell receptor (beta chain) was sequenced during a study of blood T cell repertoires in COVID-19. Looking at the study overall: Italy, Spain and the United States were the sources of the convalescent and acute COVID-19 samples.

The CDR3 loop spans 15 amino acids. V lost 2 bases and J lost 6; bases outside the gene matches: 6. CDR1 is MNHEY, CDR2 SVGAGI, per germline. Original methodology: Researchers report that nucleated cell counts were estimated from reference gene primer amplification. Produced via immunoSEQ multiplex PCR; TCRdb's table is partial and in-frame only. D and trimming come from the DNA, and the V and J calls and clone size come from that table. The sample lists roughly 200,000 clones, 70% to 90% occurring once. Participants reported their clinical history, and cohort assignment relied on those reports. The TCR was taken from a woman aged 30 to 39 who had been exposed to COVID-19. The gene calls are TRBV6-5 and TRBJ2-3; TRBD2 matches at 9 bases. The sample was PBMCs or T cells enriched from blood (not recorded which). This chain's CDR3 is CASSYGGGAWDTQYF. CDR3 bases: TGTGCCAGCAGTTACGGCGGGGGGGCCTGGGATACGCAGTATTTT.